The next 21 T cell receptor beta chains were all read from a single sample in a study of shared clonotypes between healthy human individuals. Sequencing was performed with immunoSEQ multiplex PCR; in TCRdb, only in-frame clones are kept and a portion is missing. The data show approximately 2.4 million clones, approximately 96% seen once. The source material was naive CD4+ T cells sorted from blood. Subset reported: CD45RA+ positively selected. The receptors derive from a man between 18 and 29 years old in good health.

V is TRBV7-8 and J is TRBJ2-2; 8 bases align to TRBD2. The V gene end was trimmed by 2 bases and the J gene end by 7 bases; junction bases not matched to a gene: 9. Per the germline V gene, CDR1 is SGHVS and CDR2 is FQNEAQ. CDR3 length: 16 amino acids. CDR3 region: CASSLRGGPRGGELFF. In DNA, the CDR3 is TGTGCCAGCAGCTTACGCGGGGGGCCTAGAGGCGGGGAGCTGTTTTTT.

The CDR3 nucleotides read TGTGCCAGCAGCTTAGGCGGGACAGGGGCCGATGGCTACACCTTC. It encodes CASSLGGTGADGYTF. The chain links TRBV7-9 to TRBJ1-2; TRBD1 matches at 10 bases. This CDR3 has 15 residues. The junction had 5 bases not matched to a gene; V was cut back by 1 base and J by 6 bases. Per germline, CDR1 SEHNR and CDR2 FQNEAQ (reference sequence).

This chain connects TRBV5-6 to TRBJ2-1; 7 bases map to TRBD1. The CDR3 is 16 residues long. V was pared by 0 bases and J by 9 bases, with 12 bases of the junction left unmatched. CDR1 is SGHDT and CDR2 is YYEEEE in the germline V gene. CDR3 sequence reads: CASSLESQGVYGEQFF. In DNA, the CDR3 is TGTGCCAGCAGCTTGGAAAGCCAGGGGGTATATGGTGAGCAGTTCTTC.

This chain uses TRBV28 with TRBJ2-7, with 12 nucleotides matching TRBD1. J lost 5 bases, V lost 0 bases, and 2 bases had no gene match. Germline-derived CDR1 and CDR2 are MDHEN and SYDVKM. The CDR3 runs 15 residues. CDR3 sequence: CASSLWGTGGDEQYF. The CDR3 DNA reads as TGTGCCAGCAGTTTATGGGGGACAGGGGGCGACGAGCAGTACTTC.

The V call is TRBV21-1, the J call TRBJ2-7; the table assigns TRBD1, which was not confirmed against the DNA. TRBV21-1 is a listed pseudogene. This CDR3 is built from 15 residues. CDR3 region: CAITGNRDRGLEQYF. CDR3 nucleotide sequence: TGTGCCATTACGGGGAACCGGGACAGGGGGCTCGAGCAGTACTTC.

This chain joins TRBV18 and TRBJ2-7; no clear D gene. CDR1 and CDR2 from the germline V gene are KGHSH and LQKENI. This CDR3 is 13 amino acids long. The V end lost 3 bases, the J end lost 5 bases, and 11 bases lay between the germline ends. This chain's CDR3 is CASSPGRSDEQYF. In DNA form, the CDR3 reads TGTGCCAGCTCACCGGGCAGGAGCGACGAGCAGTACTTC. The entire variable domain, with the rest obtained from reference TRBV18 and TRBJ2-7, is as follows: NAGVMQNPRHLVRRRGQEARLRCSPMKGHSHVYWYRQLPEEGLKFMVYLQKENIIDESGMPKERFSAEFPKEGPSILRIQQVVRGDSAAYFCASSPGRSDEQYFGPGTRLTVT.

The J gene is TRBJ2-1, the V gene TRBV5-1; unclear D gene. Trimming took off 2 bases at V and 8 bases at J, with 11 bases between the two ends. Germline assignment: CDR1 SGHRS and CDR2 YFSETQ. CDR3 length equals 13 residues. CDR3 amino acids: CASSFRLGDEQFF. CDR3 bases: TGCGCCAGCAGCTTCCGATTAGGCGATGAGCAGTTCTTC.

This clone has only one observation. The genes are TRBV11-2 and TRBJ2-7; 9 positions agree with TRBD2. V shed 5 bases and J 5 bases; nucleotides not matched to a gene: 10. This CDR3 has 15 amino acids. CDR1 SGHAT and CDR2 FQNNGV come from the germline V gene. The CDR3 DNA is TGTGCCAGCAGCAGCTTAGCGGGAGTATCGCACGAGCAGTACTTC. It yields the protein CASSSLAGVSHEQYF.

The chain has TRBV7-9 and TRBJ2-1; 7 positions match TRBD2. This CDR3 region has 18 residues. Germline lookup yields CDR1 SEHNR and CDR2 FQNEAQ (reference sequence). With V trimmed by 5 bases and J by 3 bases, 16 bases remained unmatched. In DNA form, the CDR3 reads TGTGCCAGCAGCCCCACCGCCCTAGCGGCCAACGTCTACAATGAGCAGTTCTTC. Residues: CASSPTALAANVYNEQFF.

The rearrangement links TRBV10-3 to TRBJ1-6; perhaps TRBD1 as D (6 bases). V shed 10 bases and J shed 5 bases, with 21 bases lying between them. This CDR3 has 16 amino acids. Germline values: CDR1 ENHRY, CDR2 SYGVKD. Written as DNA, the CDR3 is TGTGCCACCTCCGGGGGGGGCCGTGGGAATAATTCACCCCTCCACTTT. This codes for CATSGGGRGNNSPLHF.

This chain links TRBV5-1 with TRBJ1-1; D unclear. V lost 4 bases and J 0 bases, leaving 10 bases between the germline ends. The CDR3 is 14 amino acids. Germline loops: CDR1 SGHRS, CDR2 YFSETQ. The CDR3 DNA sequence: TGCGCCAGCAGCGGTGCAACCATGAACACTGAAGCTTTCTTT. This gives the protein CASSGATMNTEAFF.

The rearrangement uses TRBV5-6 and TRBJ2-1; D may be TRBD2 (6 bases). V was trimmed by 3 bases and J by 0 bases, leaving 10 bases between them. The CDR3 is 15 amino acids. Germline-derived CDR1 and CDR2 are SGHDT and YYEEEE. CDR3 amino acids: CASSYTTSSYNEQFF. Here the CDR3 DNA reads TGTGCCAGCAGCTATACGACTAGCTCCTACAATGAGCAGTTCTTC. Drawing the rest from reference TRBV5-6 and TRBJ2-1, the complete variable domain is DAGVTQSPTHLIKTRGQQVTLRCSPKSGHDTVSWYQQALGQGPQFIFQYYEEEERQRGNFPDRFSGHQFPNYSSELNVNALLLGDSALYLCASSYTTSSYNEQFFGPGTRLTVL.

Concerning this clone itself: The same CDR3 also results from other DNA sequences found in this sample. The CDR3 DNA sequence: TGTGCCAGCAGTTACAGCGGGGTGAGCACAGATACGCAGTATTTT. It yields the protein CASSYSGVSTDTQYF. This rearrangement joins TRBV6-5 to TRBJ2-3; 7 bases fit TRBD2. Germline V CDR1 and CDR2: MNHEY, SVGAGI. The CDR3 is made up of 15 amino acids. After removal of 2 bases from V and 0 bases from J, the junction contained 2 bases not matched to a gene.

The V gene is TRBV7-2, the J gene TRBJ2-7; no clear D gene. The CDR3 length is 15 residues. The V and J ends lost 2 bases and 6 bases respectively, with 17 bases between them. Germline loops: CDR1 SGHTA, CDR2 FQGNSA. The CDR3 DNA follows: TGTGCCAGCAGCTTAATGACCGGAGAGCTCAGCGAGCAGTACTTC. Its protein product is CASSLMTGELSEQYF.

The chain recombines TRBV9 with TRBJ2-2; TRBD2 agrees at 13 bases. Germline-derived CDR1 and CDR2 are SGDLS and YYNGEE. V was clipped by 4 bases and J by 7 bases; unmatched bases: 13. The CDR3 runs to 18 residues. This CDR3 is CASSLRMGLAGYNGELFF. As DNA, the CDR3 is TGTGCCAGCAGCTTAAGGATGGGACTAGCGGGATATAACGGGGAGCTGTTTTTT.

The chain couples TRBV2 to TRBJ2-6; weak D call: TRBD1 (6 bases). The V end lost 6 bases, the J end lost 1 base, and 16 bases lay between the germline ends. CDR1 is SNHLY and CDR2 is FYNNEI in the germline V gene. The CDR3 is 17 amino acids. The CDR3: CASRLTGLFSGANVLTF. The CDR3 nucleotides are TGTGCCAGCAGATTAACAGGGTTGTTTTCTGGGGCCAACGTCCTGACTTTC. The full variable domain, in which reference TRBV2 and TRBJ2-6 provide the parts outside the CDR3, is EPEVTQTPSHQVTQMGQEVILRCVPISNHLYFYWYRQILGQKVEFLVSFYNNEISEKSEIFDDQFSVERPDGSNFTLKIRSTKLEDSAMYFCASRLTGLFSGANVLTFGAGSRLTVL.

The rearrangement uses TRBV18 and TRBJ1-2; 9 bases agree with TRBD1. This CDR3 has 13 amino acids. Germline-derived CDR1 and CDR2 are KGHSH and LQKENI. V was pared by 5 bases and J by 8 bases, with 6 bases of the junction left unmatched. The CDR3 reads CASSEGTGSGYTF. The CDR3 DNA reads TGTGCCAGCTCAGAGGGGACAGGGTCCGGCTACACCTTC.

The V call is TRBV6-4, the J call TRBJ1-4; 8 bases align to TRBD1. There are 18 residues in the CDR3. Germline CDR1 is MRHNA and CDR2 is SNTAGT. J lost 1 base, V lost 7 bases, and 14 bases had no gene match. The CDR3 here is CASIYSAGGYLTNEKLFF. The CDR3 DNA sequence: TGTGCCAGCATTTACTCTGCAGGGGGCTATCTAACTAATGAAAAACTGTTTTTT.

V usage is TRBV29-1 and J usage is TRBJ2-7; TRBD2 matches 11 bases. CDR1 and CDR2 from the germline V gene are SQVTM and ANQGSEA. Trimming cost V 0 bases and J 1 base; bases outside gene matches: 2. The CDR3 runs to 15 residues. The CDR3 spells CSVEDLAGGSYEQYF. CDR3 in DNA: TGCAGCGTTGAAGACCTAGCGGGGGGATCCTACGAGCAGTACTTC.

This clone has a single count. Other DNA sequences from this sample encode an identical CDR3 as well. The CDR3 DNA follows: TGTGCCTGGAGTGGGCAGAGTGGAAACACCATATATTTT. The encoded protein is CAWSGQSGNTIYF. The genes are TRBV30 and TRBJ1-3; D is unresolved. The V and J ends lost 1 base and 3 bases respectively, with 7 bases between them. Germline V lookup: CDR1 GTSNPN, CDR2 SVGIG (reference sequence). The CDR3 extends over 13 amino acids. The full variable domain, with the rest looked up from reference TRBV30 and TRBJ1-3, is SQTIHQWPATLVQPVGSPLSLECTVEGTSNPNLYWYRQAAGRGLQLLFYSVGIGQISSEVPQNLSASRPQDRQFILSSKKLLLSDSGFYLCAWSGQSGNTIYFGEGSWLTVV.

V usage is TRBV6-9 and J usage is TRBJ1-2, with 9 bases matching TRBD1. The V segment lost 5 bases and the J segment 4 bases; nucleotides outside the gene matches: 8. Per germline, CDR1 MNHGY and CDR2 SVAAGI. This CDR3 has 15 residues. CDR3 protein: CASSRDRVRFYGYTF. The CDR3 nucleotides are TGTGCCAGCAGTCGGGACAGGGTACGGTTCTATGGCTACACCTTC.